This TCR beta chain was documented in a study of follicular helper T cells after annual influenza vaccination. Study-wide points: Yearly vaccinations repeatedly recalled conserved clonotypes in ICOS+CD38+ cTfh. Productive TCRB sequences came from only about 9-20% of cells.

The time point denotes: 2014-2015 season, 7 days after vaccination. Donors were community-dwelling with no influenza vaccine in the prior 6 months. As for this clone: Its antigen is unknown.

The CDR3 has 17 amino acids. Between the trimmed V and J ends, which lost 3 bases and 3 bases, there was a span of 20 bases. In germline, CDR1 is SGHDN, CDR2 FVKESK. Method: immunoSEQ multiplex PCR; TCRdb's copy keeps in-frame clones and lacks some. The table shows around 10,000 clones, with roughly 80% occurring only once. Sequenced material: CXCR5+ CD38- circulating T follicular helper cells from blood, taken 7 days after influenza vaccination. Subset noted: circulating Tfh, non-naive CD4+CXCR5+PD-1+ (ICOS+CD38+ or ICOS-CD38-). The genes are TRBV14 and TRBJ1-1; weak D call: TRBD1 (5 bases). This clonotype originated in an adult who received the influenza vaccine. The CDR3 DNA sequence: TGTGCCAGCAGCCACCTACCCCGGGGGGAGGGAGACACTGAAGCTTTCTTT. It yields the protein CASSHLPRGEGDTEAFF.